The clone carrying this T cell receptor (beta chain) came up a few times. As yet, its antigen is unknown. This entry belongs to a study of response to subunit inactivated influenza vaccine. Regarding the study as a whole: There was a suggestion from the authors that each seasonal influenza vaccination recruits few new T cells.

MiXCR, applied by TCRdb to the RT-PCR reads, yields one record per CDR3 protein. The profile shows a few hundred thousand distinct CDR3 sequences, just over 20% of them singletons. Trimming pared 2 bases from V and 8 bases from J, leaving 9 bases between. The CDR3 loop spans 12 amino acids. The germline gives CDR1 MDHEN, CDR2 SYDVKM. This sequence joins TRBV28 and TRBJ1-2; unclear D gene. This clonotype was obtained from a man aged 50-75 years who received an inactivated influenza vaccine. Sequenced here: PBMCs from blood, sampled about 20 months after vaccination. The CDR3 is CASSLKAGGYTF. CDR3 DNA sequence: TGTGCCAGCAGTTTAAAGGCTGGAGGCTACACCTTC.